Described below is a single T cell receptor beta chain sequence and its context. Per the study methods: Counts of nucleated cells, estimated from reference gene primer amplification, were obtained. Generated by immunoSEQ multiplex PCR, the TCRdb table keeps only in-frame clones and is missing some. The DNA was the basis for D and trimming; V, J and clone size are from that table. There are 150,000 to 200,000 clones in the sample; about 82% occur only once, and 6.5% lies in the top ten. The source of the sample is a study of blood T cell repertoires in COVID-19. Study-level information: The study drew acute and convalescent COVID-19 samples from the United States, Italy and Spain. T cells, B-cell-depleted T cells, or PBMCs supplied cDNA or gDNA.

The V end lost 5 bases, the J end lost 5 bases, and 16 bases lay between the germline ends. Germline V CDR1 and CDR2: MNHEY, SMNVEV (reference sequence). This CDR3 is built from 14 residues. The sequencing sample was made of peripheral blood. This chain uses TRBV27 with TRBJ2-7; D may be TRBD1 (6 bases). This sequence originates from a man aged 65 to 79 with active or convalescent COVID-19. CDR3 in amino acids: CASSTQGFANEQYF. CDR3 bases: TGTGCCAGCAGTACTCAGGGGTTTGCCAACGAGCAGTACTTC.